Presented here are 26 T cell receptor beta chains from one specimen sequenced in a study of blood T cell repertoires in COVID-19 (dated by TCRdb to 2018 to 2020). Library preparation was by the immunoSEQ multiplex PCR assay. Drawn from immuneACCESS, this table holds only the in-frame rearrangements with V and J called that TCRdb kept. Clones are partly lost; checked studies trace under half to an unresolved V gene and leave the rest unexplained. Present in this sample are 200,000 to 250,000 clones, around four fifths of which were seen just once. The top ten hold 5% to 8% of the sample. The sample comprised peripheral blood. Every receptor here comes from a woman aged 55-69 years with active or convalescent COVID-19.

This clone has just a few counts. V is TRBV21-1 and J is TRBJ1-2. TRBV21-1 is given as a pseudogene. The CDR3 extends over 14 amino acids. The CDR3 bases are TGTGCCAGCAGCAAAGTTTATGTCTTCTATGGCTACACCTTC. Translating gives CASSKVYVFYGYTF.

The gene calls are TRBV7-9 and TRBJ2-1; D not certain. From germline, CDR1 is SEHNR and CDR2 FQNEAQ (reference sequence). Trimming stripped 4 bases from V and 0 bases from J, with 16 bases between. CDR3 size: 17 residues. CDR3 sequence (DNA): TGTGCCAGCAGCTCTCCCTCTACCGTACCCTCCTACAATGAGCAGTTCTTC. Its translation: CASSSPSTVPSYNEQFF.

In DNA form, the CDR3 reads TGTGCCAGCAGCTTCGGGGGAGAGACCCAGTACTTC. Encoded protein: CASSFGGETQYF. V and J are TRBV5-4 and TRBJ2-5; D possibly corresponds to TRBD2 (6 bases). CDR3 length equals 12 residues. V was shortened by 2 bases and J by 4 bases, with 6 bases between the two germline ends. Germline CDR1 reads SGHNT; CDR2 reads YYREEE (reference sequence).

The V call is TRBV29-1, the J call TRBJ1-2; D call uncertain. The CDR3 loop spans 12 amino acids. V lost 5 bases and J lost 7, with 14 bases in between. CDR1 and CDR2 (germline): SQVTM, ANQGSEA. The CDR3 DNA reads as TGCAGCGTTCGGTCCGGTGGTGGTGGCTACACCTTC. Protein sequence: CSVRSGGGGYTF. Combining the CDR3 with reference TRBV29-1 and TRBJ1-2 gives the whole variable domain SAVISQKPSRDICQRGTSLTIQCQVDSQVTMMFWYRQQPGQSLTLIATANQGSEATYESGFVIDKFPISRPNLTFSTLTVSNMSPEDSSIYLCSVRSGGGGYTFGSGTRLTVV.

In its sample, this clone was seen a few times. CDR3 amino acids: CATSDLGAGQNTIYF. CDR3 nucleotides: TGTGCCACCAGTGATTTGGGGGCAGGACAAAACACCATATATTTT. This chain links TRBV24-1 with TRBJ1-3, with D possibly matching TRBD1 (5 bases). The V end lost 0 bases, the J end lost 6 bases, and 11 bases lay between the germline ends. The CDR3 is 15 amino acids. The V gene's germline CDR1 is KGHDR and CDR2 SFDVKD.

This chain connects TRBV20-1 to TRBJ1-2; tentative D call: TRBD1 (5 bases). The CDR3 is 10 residues long. V was trimmed by 6 bases and J by 7 bases, leaving 9 bases between them. The germline gives CDR1 DFQATT, CDR2 SNEGSKA (reference sequence). The CDR3 region has the DNA TGCAGTGCGACGGGGGTTGGCTACACCTTC. It is translated as CSATGVGYTF.

The CDR3 spells CATSRDRAQRETQYF. Written as DNA, the CDR3 is TGTGCCACCAGCAGAGATCGGGCACAGCGGGAGACCCAGTACTTC. V usage is TRBV15 and J usage is TRBJ2-5; tentatively, D is TRBD2 (5 bases). The CDR3 has 15 residues. Between the trimmed V and J ends, which lost 0 bases and 5 bases, there was a span of 13 bases. From germline, CDR1 is LNHNV and CDR2 YYDKDF (reference sequence).

The chain links TRBV12-3 or TRBV12-4 to TRBJ1-4; D gene ambiguous. Trimming shortened V by 6 bases and J by 7 bases, and 9 bases separated the two germline ends. The CDR3 is 12 amino acids. The CDR3 loop is CASSRVSEKLFF. In DNA form, the CDR3 reads TGTGCCAGCAGCCGGGTTTCTGAAAAACTGTTTTTT.

This chain joins TRBV30 and TRBJ1-6; D is perhaps TRBD1 (6 bases). V shed 4 bases and J shed 11 bases, with 15 bases lying between them. In germline, CDR1 is GTSNPN, CDR2 SVGIG (reference sequence). This CDR3 region has 13 residues. In nucleotides, the CDR3 is TGTGCCTGGACCGGTGTAGGGGGTACACCCCTCCACTTT. Its protein product is CAWTGVGGTPLHF.

J is TRBJ2-5 and V is TRBV3-1 (or the pseudogene TRBV3-2); a possible D gene is TRBD2 (5 bases). Germline CDR1 LGHDT, CDR2 YNNKEL (reference sequence). The CDR3 has 16 amino acids. V was pared by 0 bases and J by 2 bases, with 13 bases between. The chain's CDR3 is CASSQDARIAQETQYF. The CDR3 DNA reads TGTGCCAGCAGCCAAGACGCCAGAATAGCGCAAGAGACCCAGTACTTC.

The V gene is TRBV4-1, the J gene TRBJ1-3; maybe TRBD1 (6 bases). Germline assignment: CDR1 MGHRA and CDR2 YSYEKL. The V gene lost 2 bases and the J gene lost 2 bases, with 10 bases spanning the gap. The CDR3 is made up of 15 amino acids. The DNA for the CDR3 is TGCGCCAGCAGCCAATCGGACAGCACTGGAAACACCATATATTTT. Protein sequence: CASSQSDSTGNTIYF.

This CDR3 is CASSRWGVAGLRETQYF. CDR3 nucleotides: TGTGCCAGCAGTCGGTGGGGGGTAGCGGGGCTCCGGGAGACCCAGTACTTC. V usage is TRBV28 and J usage is TRBJ2-5; 8 nucleotides match TRBD2. The ends lost 5 bases at V and 5 bases at J; junction bases unmatched: 16. This CDR3 spans 17 amino acids. The germline gives CDR1 MDHEN, CDR2 SYDVKM. The full variable domain, in which reference TRBV28 and TRBJ2-5 provide the parts outside the CDR3, is DVKVTQSSRYLVKRTGEKVFLECVQDMDHENMFWYRQDPGLGLRLIYFSYDVKMKEKGDIPEGYSVSREKKERFSLILESASTNQTSMYLCASSRWGVAGLRETQYFGPGTRLLVL.

This sequence joins TRBV28 and TRBJ2-1, with 7 bases matching TRBD1. The CDR3 length is 15 residues. V lost 6 bases to trimming and J lost 8 bases; unmatched junction nucleotides: 13. Germline loops: CDR1 MDHEN, CDR2 SYDVKM. In DNA form, the CDR3 reads TGTGCCAGCAGCCTTAGAGGGGGCGCCTCCCATGAGCAGTTCTTC. It encodes CASSLRGGASHEQFF.

This chain links TRBV2 with TRBJ2-5, with 9 bases aligning to TRBD2. The CDR3 extends over 14 amino acids. The germline V gene encodes CDR1 SNHLY and CDR2 FYNNEI. The J segment lost 1 base and the V segment lost 6 bases, leaving 3 bases of the junction unmatched. CDR3 bases: TGTGCCAGCAGCATGACTAGCGGCCAAGAGACCCAGTACTTC. Its translation is CASSMTSGQETQYF.

This chain joins TRBV30 and TRBJ2-3, with D tentatively TRBD2 (6 bases). The CDR3 loop spans 12 amino acids. The germline gives CDR1 GTSNPN, CDR2 SVGIG (reference sequence). Between the trimmed V and J ends, which lost 4 bases and 2 bases, there was a span of 7 bases. The CDR3: CAWTSVTDTQYF. The CDR3, as DNA: TGTGCCTGGACTAGCGTCACAGATACGCAGTATTTT.

The chain links TRBV5-1 to TRBJ1-1; possible D gene TRBD1, 6 bases. The CDR3 runs 13 residues. The V end was cut by 4 bases, the J end by 2 bases, with 9 bases between. Germline CDR1 reads SGHRS; CDR2 reads YFSETQ. In DNA form, the CDR3 reads TGCGCCAGCAGCCAGGGGCCTAACACTGAAGCTTTCTTT. As protein: CASSQGPNTEAFF. The whole variable domain, filled in from reference TRBV5-1 and TRBJ1-1, reads KAGVTQTPRYLIKTRGQQVTLSCSPISGHRSVSWYQQTPGQGLQFLFEYFSETQRNKGNFPGRFSGRQFSNSRSEMNVSTLELGDSALYLCASSQGPNTEAFFGQGTRLTVV.

This chain joins TRBV24-1 and TRBJ2-3; D gene unclear. Trimming shortened V by 4 bases and J by 3 bases, and 10 bases separated the two germline ends. Germline CDR1 reads KGHDR; CDR2 reads SFDVKD. This CDR3 is 14 amino acids long. The CDR3 here is CATSDPGETDTQYF. The CDR3 DNA reads TGTGCCACCAGTGACCCCGGAGAAACAGATACGCAGTATTTT.

The J gene is TRBJ1-1, the V gene TRBV5-1; 7 bases agree with TRBD1. The CDR3 runs to 15 residues. Germline V gene data show CDR1 as SGHRS and CDR2 as YFSETQ. V shed 4 bases and J 0 bases; nucleotides not matched to a gene: 6. CDR3 bases: TGCGCCAGCAGCGGGGGACAGAGTGTGAACACTGAAGCTTTCTTT. Translation gives CASSGGQSVNTEAFF.

The rearrangement links TRBV11-2 to TRBJ1-5; TRBD1 is a possible D gene (6 bases). CDR1 is SGHAT and CDR2 is FQNNGV in the germline V gene. The germline V and J ends were trimmed by 1 base and 4 bases, with 11 bases remaining between them. The CDR3 is 15 residues long. Here the CDR3 reads CASSLGAGENQPQHF. The CDR3 DNA reads TGTGCCAGCAGCTTAGGGGCAGGGGAAAATCAGCCCCAGCATTTT.

The rearrangement joins TRBV28 to TRBJ1-6; TRBD1 agrees at 10 bases. The CDR3 sequence is 17 residues long. J was trimmed by 3 bases and V by 7 bases; bases with no gene match: 9. The germline gives CDR1 MDHEN, CDR2 SYDVKM. The CDR3 spells CASTHRTGGLYNSPLHF. CDR3 DNA: TGTGCCAGCACCCACCGGACAGGGGGACTCTATAATTCACCCCTCCACTTT.

This rearrangement joins TRBV6-5 to TRBJ2-7; TRBD2 matches at 8 bases. The V segment lost 6 bases and the J segment 4 bases; nucleotides outside the gene matches: 8. CDR1 and CDR2 from the germline V gene are MNHEY and SVGAGI. The CDR3 extends over 14 amino acids. CDR3 bases: TGTGCCAGCAGCCCACTAGCGGCACTATACGAGCAGTACTTC. Translating it yields CASSPLAALYEQYF.

The chain links TRBV9 to TRBJ1-6; weak D call: TRBD1 (6 bases). The CDR3 is 17 residues long. The germline gives CDR1 SGDLS, CDR2 YYNGEE. Trimming shortened V by 2 bases and J by 1 base, and 13 bases separated the two germline ends. The CDR3 DNA reads TGTGCCAGCAGCGTCACCCCAGGGGAGTCCTATAATTCACCCCTCCACTTT. Its protein product is CASSVTPGESYNSPLHF.

V is TRBV9 and J is TRBJ2-7, with 12 bases lining up with TRBD1. J gave up 6 bases and V 3 bases, and 7 bases lay outside the gene matches. This CDR3 spans 15 amino acids. Germline-derived CDR1 and CDR2 are SGDLS and YYNGEE. The CDR3 spells CASSGRDRGRLEQYF. CDR3 sequence (DNA): TGTGCCAGCAGCGGCCGGGACAGGGGGCGCCTCGAGCAGTACTTC.

The chain carries TRBV10-2 and TRBJ2-7; D might be TRBD1 (5 bases). Per the germline V gene, CDR1 is WSHSY and CDR2 is SAAADI. The CDR3 totals 15 residues. Between the trimmed V and J ends, which lost 7 bases and 3 bases, there was a span of 19 bases. The CDR3 reads CASIGPDSRNYEQYF. The DNA for the CDR3 is TGCGCCAGCATTGGCCCTGACAGTCGGAACTACGAGCAGTACTTC.

This chain joins TRBV7-8 and TRBJ1-2, with TRBD1 identical over 11 bases. The ends lost 5 bases at V and 4 bases at J; junction bases unmatched: 6. Germline V gives CDR1 SGHVS, CDR2 FQNEAQ. The CDR3 is made up of 15 amino acids. CDR3 sequence: CASSPGQGAGYGYTF. The CDR3 nucleotides are TGTGCCAGCAGCCCCGGACAGGGGGCAGGCTATGGCTACACCTTC.

This clone was detected a few times. The V call is TRBV5-1, the J call TRBJ1-2; 9 bases fit TRBD1. The germline V gene has CDR1 SGHRS and CDR2 YFSETQ. The trim removed 4 bases at V and 4 bases at J, leaving 8 bases unmatched. The CDR3 sequence is 15 residues long. CDR3 coding DNA: TGCGCCAGCAGCCCTCGGACAGGGGAGAGCTATGGCTACACCTTC. Protein: CASSPRTGESYGYTF. The full variable domain, in which reference TRBV5-1 and TRBJ1-2 provide the parts outside the CDR3, is KAGVTQTPRYLIKTRGQQVTLSCSPISGHRSVSWYQQTPGQGLQFLFEYFSETQRNKGNFPGRFSGRQFSNSRSEMNVSTLELGDSALYLCASSPRTGESYGYTFGSGTRLTVV.